The clone carrying this T cell receptor beta chain was observed many times. The sample belongs to a study of T cell repertoires in cytomegalovirus infection. In the study overall: CMV infection together with matching HLA type was indicated by public TCR beta signatures.

In germline, CDR1 is SGHTA, CDR2 FQGTGA. CDR3 length: 14 residues. V was pared by 5 bases and J by 6 bases, with 14 bases between. TCRdb re-analysed the reads in MiXCR, keeping a single row per CDR3 protein. This table holds over 450,000 distinct CDR3 sequences, around 10% found once. V usage is TRBV7-3 and J usage is TRBJ1-5, with a weak D call TRBD1 (6 bases). The origin of this receptor is a human donor in good health (CMV status not recorded). Some clones in this sample may be carry-over from other donors' samples. Sequenced material: PBMCs. The CDR3 reads CASSPGTTGQPQHF. The CDR3 bases are TGTGCCAGCAGCCCTGGGACAACGGGTCAGCCCCAGCATTTT.